The source of this T cell receptor (beta chain) is a study of blood T cell repertoires in COVID-19 (TCRdb year 2020). Context from the whole study: Samples covering the acute and convalescent phases of COVID-19 were provided by collaborators in the United States, Italy and Spain. The material from the prospective study consisted of cDNA or gDNA derived from T cells, B-cell-depleted T cells, or PBMCs. Subjects who had been exposed to COVID-19, were actively infected with it, or had recovered from it provided the deeply sampled blood TCRbeta repertoires that made up the dataset. A freely available public database, intended as a resource for researchers studying the immune response to SARS-CoV-2, is where the repertoires were released. The samples were drawn from two sources: the first 160 participants of the ongoing ImmuneRACE study, and approximately 1,300 subjects contributed by 6 global collaborators. The sample metadata nearly always contained a de-identified subject ID, COVID-19 status, age in years and sex. Where HLA class I and class II types were available, the types were taken from metadata supplied by the sample provider, not from assay-based typing. The full study reports these points: How much clinical and demographic metadata was included differed by source and by participant, and the metadata was provided uncurated.

Including the terminal cysteine and phenylalanine, the CDR3 comprises 13 residues. The kept DNA is CDR3 alone, 39 bases in frame from the first base. CDR1 and CDR2 are read off the germline V gene as SGHTA and FQGNSA. V drops 5 bases and J drops 0 bases, leaving 7 bases in between. Whole blood was collected in K2EDTA tubes by collaborating institutions according to the institutions' own protocols. For TCRbeta analysis, collaborators shipped samples in one of three forms: frozen whole blood, isolated PBMCs, or DNA extracted from either of those sample types. About this clone: Its antigen remains undetermined. No much larger clonotype is one base removed from it; base qualities were not supplied.

The immunoSEQ Assay, a bias-controlled multiplex PCR, was used to amplify TCRbeta CDR3 regions from genomic DNA. The published analysis was carried out like this. The number of nucleated cells in each sample was estimated from the amplification of reference gene primers within the assay. To quantify the absolute abundance of each unique TCRbeta CDR3 rearrangement, sequence reads were collapsed and filtered. For each sample, productive Simpson clonality was calculated by taking the square root of Simpson's diversity index across productive rearrangements. The table was pulled from immuneACCESS by TCRdb, which kept in-frame rearrangements only. Such tables lose some clones; where checked, under half of the loss comes from unresolved V genes, and the rest has no known cause. That table supplies the V and J calls and clone size; D and trimming were determined from the DNA. The sample profile shows about 120,000 clones; 81% of them were found once. The top ten hold around 4.1% of the sample.

This TCR was recovered from a woman between 45 and 65 years old with acute or convalescent COVID-19. The chain employs TRBV7-2 and TRBJ1-1; the D segment could be TRBD1, given 5 matching bases. The sequenced material came from peripheral blood. The DNA sequence is as follows: TGTGCCAGCAGCGACAGCCTGAACACTGAAGCTTTCTTT. Its coded protein is CASSDSLNTEAFF. The variable domain in full, with residues beyond the CDR3 obtained from the reference TRBV7-2 and TRBJ1-1 genes, is GAGVSQSPSNKVTEKGKDVELRCDPISGHTALYWYRQSLGQGLEFLIYFQGNSAPDKSGLPSDRFSAERTGGSVSTLTIQRTQQEDSAVYLCASSDSLNTEAFFGQGTRLTVV.